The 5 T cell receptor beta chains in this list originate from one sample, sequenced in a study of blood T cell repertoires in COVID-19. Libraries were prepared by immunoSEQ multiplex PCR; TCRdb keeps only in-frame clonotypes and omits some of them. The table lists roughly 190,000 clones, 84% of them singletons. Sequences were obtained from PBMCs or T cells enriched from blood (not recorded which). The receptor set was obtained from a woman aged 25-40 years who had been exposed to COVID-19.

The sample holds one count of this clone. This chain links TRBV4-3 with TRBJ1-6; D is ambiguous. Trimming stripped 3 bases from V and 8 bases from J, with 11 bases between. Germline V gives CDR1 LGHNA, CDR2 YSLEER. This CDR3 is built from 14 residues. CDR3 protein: CASSQQVADSPLHF. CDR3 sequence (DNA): TGCGCCAGCAGCCAGCAGGTTGCTGATTCACCCCTCCACTTT.

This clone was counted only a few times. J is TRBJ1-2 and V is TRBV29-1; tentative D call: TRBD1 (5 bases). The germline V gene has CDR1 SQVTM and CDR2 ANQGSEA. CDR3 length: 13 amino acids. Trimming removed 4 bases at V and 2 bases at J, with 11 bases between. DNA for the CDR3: TGCAGCGTTGTGGGGGGTAGGAACTATGGCTACACCTTC. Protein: CSVVGGRNYGYTF. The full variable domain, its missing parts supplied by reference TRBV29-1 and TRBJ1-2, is SAVISQKPSRDICQRGTSLTIQCQVDSQVTMMFWYRQQPGQSLTLIATANQGSEATYESGFVIDKFPISRPNLTFSTLTVSNMSPEDSSIYLCSVVGGRNYGYTFGSGTRLTVV.

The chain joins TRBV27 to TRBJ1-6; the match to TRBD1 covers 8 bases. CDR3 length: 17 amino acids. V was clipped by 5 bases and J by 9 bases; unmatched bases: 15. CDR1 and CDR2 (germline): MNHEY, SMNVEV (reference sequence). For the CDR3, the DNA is TGTGCCAGCAGTGTATTGACAGGACAGGGCGGGGTTTCACCCCTCCACTTT. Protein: CASSVLTGQGGVSPLHF.

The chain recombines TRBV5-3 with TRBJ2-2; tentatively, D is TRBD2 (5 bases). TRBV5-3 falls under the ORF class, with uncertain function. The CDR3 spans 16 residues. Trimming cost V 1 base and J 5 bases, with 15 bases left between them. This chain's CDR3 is CARSLLFPPGTGELFF. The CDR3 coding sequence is TGTGCCAGAAGCTTGCTGTTTCCGCCGGGGACCGGGGAGCTGTTTTTT.

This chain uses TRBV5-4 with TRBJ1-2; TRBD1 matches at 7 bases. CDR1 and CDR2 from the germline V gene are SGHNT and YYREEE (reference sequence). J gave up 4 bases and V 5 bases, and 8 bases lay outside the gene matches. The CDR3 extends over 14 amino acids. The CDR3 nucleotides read TGTGCCAGCAGTGAGGGACAGATTTTCTATGGCTACACCTTC. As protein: CASSEGQIFYGYTF.